This TCR beta chain was found in a study of T cells after posttransplantation cyclophosphamide listed by TCRdb under 2016. Regarding the study in general: The study tracked T cell repertoire reconstitution by TRB sequencing after myeloablative bone marrow transplantation using posttransplantation cyclophosphamide as GVHD prophylaxis. TRB sequencing was also done on up to about 3 additional blood samples from 2 to 5.2 years after transplant in 3 patients, and on pretransplant blood from several patients. Because TRA and TRB clonality were tightly correlated in roughly 10 samples, subsequent TCR analyses were focused on TRB only. Antigen receptor sequencing covered samples from a few dozen PTCy-treated patients and over 15 of their related bone marrow donors. Public TRB sequences were checked against a database of over 3,000 sequences associated with responses to pathogens, tumor antigens, self-antigens and alloantigens. Blood from all 35 or so PTCy patients with 1-year posttransplant specimens was subjected to TRB sequencing. General conclusions and limits of the study: The TRB repertoires of T cells infiltrating skin or GI tract showed only limited overlap with the TRB repertoires of T cells in blood. Across 45 or so patients, TRB clonality was highly associated with recipient CMV seropositivity and CMV reactivation, and PTCy diversity was similar to diversity in CNI/methotrexate controls. Donor-recipient similarity was low at 1-2 months but increased during the first year, and donor CD8+ memory clones often dominated later blood repertoires.

CDR1 PRHDT and CDR2 FYEKMQ are derived from the germline V gene (reference sequence). V lost 9 bases and J lost 5 bases, and the count of bases not matched to a germline gene is 11. The CDR3 spans 14 residues, from the cysteine through the phenylalanine. Only the CDR3 DNA stays, 42 bases, in frame from base 1. According to the study, the label for this sample's treatment or condition signals: high-dose cyclophosphamide on days +3 and +4 as single-agent GVHD prophylaxis. For conditioning, the PTCy patients got busulfan and fludarabine, then a related or unrelated marrow graft, followed by cyclophosphamide on days +3 and +4. The PTCy-treated patients were enrolled in a prospective multi-institutional clinical trial. Mononuclear cells from peripheral blood and bone marrow were separated by Ficoll-Hypaque density centrifugation and then cryopreserved. TRB sequencing used genomic DNA with the immunoSEQ assay at survey resolution or the hsTCRB kit. As for the authors' bioinformatics: The immunoSEQ software was used for initial read processing, and the LymphoSeq R package was used for repertoire analyses. Clonality was calculated as 1 minus normalized Shannon entropy, and the Gini coefficient was also calculated for each TRB dataset. To infer phenotypes in unsorted samples, TRB sequences from sorted subsets of the recipient or donor were mapped onto unsorted samples from the same recipient. What TCRdb holds here is the immuneACCESS table cut down to in-frame rearrangements. Part of the clones is not present; checked against another copy, under half of the missing clones reflect an unresolved V gene, and the others are unexplained. That table supplies the V and J calls and clone size; D and trimming were determined from the DNA. For this sample, 14,000 or so clones are listed, none of them singletons. Jointly, the top ten make up 23% of the sample.

This clone was counted at least ten times. Its antigen target is currently unknown. The record has no base qualities; no much larger clone is one base away. The clonotype originates from a female patient in her thirties or forties who received an allogeneic stem cell transplant from a related donor, was CMV-positive, and had no GVHD. After a transplant, some of the T cells may come from the graft donor. The source material was PBMCs, sampled about 1,000 days after allogeneic stem cell transplant with posttransplant cyclophosphamide. This sequence uses TRBV13 and TRBJ2-5; TRBD1 fits 8 bases in the junction. The nucleotide sequence reads TGTGCCAGTAAGAGGACAGGGACCTTTGAGACCCAGTACTTC. Translation gives CASKRTGTFETQYF.